Listed here are 4 T cell receptor beta chains from one sample, sequenced in a study of cytomegalovirus exposure and HLA in healthy donors. The table came from immunoSEQ multiplex PCR; TCRdb's copy has only in-frame clones and leaves some out. Among 98,000 or so clones, around 85% were seen once, and the ten largest hold approximately 3%. The sample taken for sequencing was PBMCs. The receptor source for this set is a woman between 18 and 29 years old in good health and CMV-seronegative.

This clone appeared a few times. The genes are TRBV7-9 and TRBJ2-7; D perhaps matches TRBD1 (5 bases). This CDR3 has 14 amino acids. Germline CDR1 SEHNR, CDR2 FQNEAQ (reference sequence). Trimming removed 5 bases from V and 5 bases from J, with 16 bases in between. CDR3 region: CASSRRQPGDEQYF. The CDR3 region has the DNA TGTGCCAGCAGCCGACGACAGCCTGGAGACGAGCAGTACTTC.

This clone came up once. The V call is TRBV2, the J call TRBJ2-5, with 9 positions matching TRBD2. The CDR3 is made up of 19 amino acids. Germline loops: CDR1 SNHLY, CDR2 FYNNEI. V lost 4 bases and J lost 5; bases outside the gene matches: 20. In DNA form, the CDR3 reads TGTGCCAGCAGTGGATCACTCGCGGGGGGGCCGGGAAGGCGGGAGACCCAGTACTTC. As protein: CASSGSLAGGPGRRETQYF.

V gene TRBV30 combines with J gene TRBJ2-1; D perhaps matches TRBD2 (6 bases). From germline, CDR1 is GTSNPN and CDR2 SVGIG (reference sequence). This CDR3 is 13 amino acids long. Trimming shortened V by 4 bases and J by 4 bases, and 11 bases separated the two germline ends. This CDR3 is CAWTLGGYNEQFF. DNA of the CDR3: TGTGCCTGGACTCTTGGGGGGTACAATGAGCAGTTCTTC.

This clone was detected once. The chain employs TRBV9 and TRBJ2-1, with 8 bases that match TRBD1. V lost 0 bases and J lost 8; bases outside the gene matches: 7. This CDR3 comprises 15 residues. From germline, CDR1 is SGDLS and CDR2 YYNGEE. DNA of the CDR3: TGTGCCAGCAGCGTAGGGACGGACAGGGACGATGAGCAGTTCTTC. It codes for CASSVGTDRDDEQFF.